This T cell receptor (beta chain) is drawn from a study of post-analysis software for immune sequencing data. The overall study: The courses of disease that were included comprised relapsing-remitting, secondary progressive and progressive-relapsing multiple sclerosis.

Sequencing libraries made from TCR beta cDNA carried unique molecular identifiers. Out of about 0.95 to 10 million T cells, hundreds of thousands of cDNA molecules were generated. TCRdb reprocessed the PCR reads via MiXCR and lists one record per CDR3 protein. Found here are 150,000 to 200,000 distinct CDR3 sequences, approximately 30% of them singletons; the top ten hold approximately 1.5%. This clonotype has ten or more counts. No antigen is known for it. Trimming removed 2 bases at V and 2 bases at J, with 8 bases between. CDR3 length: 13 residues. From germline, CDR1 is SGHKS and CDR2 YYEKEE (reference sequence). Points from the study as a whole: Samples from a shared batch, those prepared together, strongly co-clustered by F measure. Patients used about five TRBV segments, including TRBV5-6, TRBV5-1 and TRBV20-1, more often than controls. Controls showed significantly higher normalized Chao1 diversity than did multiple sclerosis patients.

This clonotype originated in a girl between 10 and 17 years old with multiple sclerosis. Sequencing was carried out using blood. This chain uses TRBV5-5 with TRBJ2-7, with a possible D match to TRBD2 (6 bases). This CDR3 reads CASSFWGAYEQYF. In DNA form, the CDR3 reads TGTGCCAGCAGCTTTTGGGGGGCCTACGAGCAGTACTTC.